Below are 24 T cell receptor beta chains sequenced from a single sample in a study of T cell repertoires in cytomegalovirus infection (dated by TCRdb to about 2019). Antigen specificity for these receptors is unknown. Interpreted using the paper, the treatment or condition label stands for: in vitro stimulation with specific CMV peptide epitopes to enrich CMV-specific T cells. Sequencing instrument: Illumina HiSeq 1500. TCRdb trimmed the raw reads at Q25, called clones with MiXCR and kept productive beta chains. One record per CDR3 amino acid sequence lists the most common genes and DNA. Recorded for this sample are around 430,000 distinct CDR3 sequences; about 42% of them occurred a single time. The ten most abundant clones make up about two fifths of the sample. Material: cultured PBMCs, obtained from culture after CMV antigen stimulation. The source of these receptors is a human donor in good health (CMV status not recorded). Some clones in this sample may be carry-over from other donors' samples.

This clonotype was counted between two and nine times. This chain links TRBV15 with TRBJ2-7, with D unresolved. This CDR3 region has 11 residues. CDR1 is LNHNV, CDR2 YYDKDF, per germline (reference sequence). Trimming stripped 3 bases from V and 4 bases from J, with 4 bases between. The CDR3 DNA follows: TGTGCCACCAGCAGCGGATACGAGCAGTACTTC. Amino acid sequence: CATSSGYEQYF.

This clonotype was detected a few times. This chain connects TRBV7-2 to TRBJ1-1; D is unclear. Trimming removed 2 bases from V and 7 bases from J, with 11 bases in between. The CDR3 totals 13 residues. CDR1 is SGHTA and CDR2 is FQGNSA in the germline V gene. The CDR3 DNA follows: TGTGCCAGCAGCTTATTTCTTGAGGTTGAAGCTTTCTTT. Translating it yields CASSLFLEVEAFF. Supplemented by reference TRBV7-2 and TRBJ1-1, the full variable domain reads GAGVSQSPSNKVTEKGKDVELRCDPISGHTALYWYRQSLGQGLEFLIYFQGNSAPDKSGLPSDRFSAERTGGSVSTLTIQRTQQEDSAVYLCASSLFLEVEAFFGQGTRLTVV.

The sample holds a few counts of this clonotype. V usage is TRBV7-4 and J usage is TRBJ2-7, with D unresolved. The CDR3 covers 13 residues. Germline V gene data show CDR1 as SGHVT and CDR2 as SQSDAQ. The ends were cut back, 4 bases at V and 2 bases at J, with 9 bases in the middle. The CDR3 DNA reads TGTGCCAGCAGCTCACCAGTCGCCTACGAGCAGTACTTC. This sequence encodes CASSSPVAYEQYF. Filled out from reference TRBV7-4 and TRBJ2-7, the complete variable domain reads GAGVSQSPRYKVAKRGRDVALRCDSISGHVTLYWYRQTLGQGSEVLTYSQSDAQRDKSGRPSGRFSAERPERSVSTLKIQRTEQGDSAVYLCASSSPVAYEQYFGPGTRLTVT.

This clonotype was found once. A much larger clone differs by one base, so this may be a read error. V and J are TRBV10-3 and TRBJ2-7, with TRBD1 as a possible D gene (7 bases). The V end was cut by 5 bases, the J end by 3 bases, with 8 bases between. The length of the CDR3 is 12 residues. The germline V gene encodes CDR1 ENHRY and CDR2 SYGVKD. This CDR3 is CAISQGGYEQYF. The CDR3 bases are TGTGCCATCAGTCAGGGGGGCTACGAGCAGTACTTC.

The chain employs TRBV19 and TRBJ1-1; 9 bases line up with TRBD1. Germline assignment: CDR1 LNHDA and CDR2 SQIVND (reference sequence). Trimming at V came to 7 bases and at J to 8 bases, leaving 8 bases not matched to a gene. This CDR3 has 13 residues. The CDR3 sequence is CASTGGQGREAFF. DNA for the CDR3: TGTGCCAGTACCGGTGGACAGGGGCGAGAAGCTTTCTTT.

The chain employs TRBV27 and TRBJ2-2; no reliable D call. The CDR3 spans 16 residues. The ends were cut back, 5 bases at V and 5 bases at J, with 18 bases in the middle. Germline V CDR1 and CDR2: MNHEY, SMNVEV (reference sequence). This CDR3 reads CASSPSLGTWTGELFF. CDR3 nucleotide sequence: TGTGCCAGCAGTCCGAGCCTCGGAACATGGACCGGGGAGCTGTTTTTT.

This clonotype came up a few times. The CDR3 nucleotides read TGTGCCATCACCGTCGGCGGGGAGCTGTTTTTT. The encoded protein is CAITVGGELFF. The chain joins TRBV10-3 to TRBJ2-2; D unresolved. The CDR3 totals 11 residues. V lost 7 bases and J 7 bases, leaving 7 bases between the germline ends. CDR1 is ENHRY, CDR2 SYGVKD, per germline.

The rearrangement links TRBV7-2 to TRBJ2-3; 10 nucleotides line up with TRBD2. This CDR3 region has 14 residues. Losses at the gene ends were 0 bases for V and 6 bases for J; bases not matched to a gene: 0. CDR1 is SGHTA, CDR2 FQGNSA, per germline. CDR3 DNA sequence: TGTGCCAGCAGCTTAGCTAGCGGGGGGGATACGCAGTATTTT. It encodes CASSLASGGDTQYF.

This clonotype was detected a few times. Written as DNA, the CDR3 is TGCGCCAGCAGCCTACCCCCCGGGCAGGGGCCGCCGAGCTCCTACAATGAGCAGTTCTTC. Its translation: CASSLPPGQGPPSSYNEQFF. This rearrangement joins TRBV4-1 to TRBJ2-1; weak D call: TRBD1 (6 bases). CDR1 is MGHRA, CDR2 YSYEKL, per germline. V was clipped by 4 bases and J by 0 bases, with 25 bases between them. This CDR3 has 20 amino acids.

The gene calls are TRBV18 and TRBJ2-1, with 7 bases that match TRBD1. The V and J ends lost 3 bases and 3 bases, in that order; junction bases with no gene match: 5. The CDR3 runs to 15 residues. Germline values: CDR1 KGHSH, CDR2 LQKENI. For the CDR3, the DNA is TGTGCCAGCTCACCTCGGGACAGCATCTACAATGAGCAGTTCTTC. Amino acid sequence: CASSPRDSIYNEQFF.

In the case of this clonotype: A read error may be the cause here, since a much bigger clone is one base away. The rearrangement links TRBV7-2 to TRBJ2-7; D is perhaps TRBD1 (6 bases). The V end lost 4 bases, the J end lost 3 bases, and 13 bases lay between the germline ends. The CDR3 is 14 residues long. Germline V gene data show CDR1 as SGHTA and CDR2 as FQGNSA. CDR3 sequence (DNA): TGTGCCAGCAGCTCTTCGGGCAGGGGCTACGAGCAGTACTTC. Its translation is CASSSSGRGYEQYF.

The V gene is TRBV4-1, the J gene TRBJ1-2; D not certain. The germline V gene has CDR1 MGHRA and CDR2 YSYEKL. The CDR3 contains 15 residues. V was trimmed by 0 bases and J by 1 base, leaving 9 bases between them. As DNA, the CDR3 is TGCGCCAGCAGCCAAGAGCGTCAGGTTAACTATGGCTACACCTTC. It encodes CASSQERQVNYGYTF.

This clonotype was counted ten times or more. The chain carries TRBV7-2 and TRBJ2-7; possibly TRBD2 for D (7 bases). The germline V and J ends were trimmed by 3 bases and 2 bases, with 11 bases remaining between them. The CDR3 sequence is 14 residues long. CDR1 and CDR2 (germline): SGHTA, FQGNSA. The CDR3 loop reads CASSFRGAAYEQYF. The CDR3 nucleotides are TGTGCCAGCAGCTTTCGGGGGGCCGCCTACGAGCAGTACTTC.

The chain carries TRBV6-5 and TRBJ2-2; the match to TRBD2 covers 9 bases. CDR3 length equals 17 residues. The V gene's germline CDR1 is MNHEY and CDR2 SVGAGI. After removal of 5 bases from V and 4 bases from J, the junction contained 11 bases not matched to a gene. CDR3 DNA: TGTGCCAGCAGTCGAGATAGCGGGAGCGCTGGCACCGGGGAGCTGTTTTTT. It translates to CASSRDSGSAGTGELFF.

The chain uses TRBV7-6 and TRBJ2-1; 8 bases match TRBD2. The trim removed 4 bases at V and 4 bases at J, leaving 12 bases unmatched. Germline V gene lookup returns CDR1 SGHVS and CDR2 FNYEAQ. This CDR3 region has 17 residues. The CDR3 DNA follows: TGTGCCAGCAGCTCCCGGTACGGGCGGGGGGAATACAATGAGCAGTTCTTC. Protein product: CASSSRYGRGEYNEQFF.

The chain recombines TRBV6-8 with TRBJ2-5; D unresolved. CDR3 length: 14 residues. V shed 5 bases and J shed 4 bases, with 14 bases lying between them. Germline-derived CDR1 and CDR2 are MNHGY and SAAAGT. CDR3 bases: TGTGCCAGCAGTCGCCGACTCAGAAGAGAGACCCAGTACTTC. This encodes CASSRRLRRETQYF.

The chain couples TRBV5-1 to TRBJ2-3; D may be TRBD2 (6 bases). The CDR3 sequence is 14 residues long. CDR1 is SGHRS, CDR2 YFSETQ, per germline. Between the trimmed V and J ends, which lost 0 bases and 6 bases, there was a span of 11 bases. The CDR3 reads CASSLAGEGDTQYF. DNA of the CDR3: TGCGCCAGCAGCTTGGCGGGAGAGGGGGATACGCAGTATTTT.

This sequence joins TRBV9 and TRBJ2-1, with unresolved D. The CDR3 is made up of 14 amino acids. Germline CDR1 reads SGDLS; CDR2 reads YYNGEE. Trimming took off 3 bases at V and 5 bases at J, with 12 bases between the two ends. The CDR3 DNA sequence: TGTGCCAGCAGCGCCCAATCGTTCGACAATGAGCAGTTCTTC. This sequence encodes CASSAQSFDNEQFF.

The CDR3 protein is CASSIGAGANTGELFF. CDR3 DNA sequence: TGTGCCAGTAGTATAGGCGCGGGCGCGAACACCGGGGAGCTGTTTTTT. The V and J genes are TRBV19 and TRBJ2-2; weak D call: TRBD2 (5 bases). This CDR3 is 16 amino acids long. The V end was cut by 1 base, the J end by 0 bases, with 9 bases between. Germline V gene lookup returns CDR1 LNHDA and CDR2 SQIVND (reference sequence).

The J gene is TRBJ1-5, the V gene TRBV6-5; TRBD1 might be the D (5 bases). Between the trimmed V and J ends, which lost 3 bases and 1 base, there was a span of 10 bases. Germline lookup yields CDR1 MNHEY and CDR2 SVGAGI. The CDR3 extends over 15 amino acids. CDR3 region: CASSYMGESNQPQHF. The CDR3 DNA sequence: TGTGCCAGCAGTTATATGGGGGAAAGCAATCAGCCCCAGCATTTT.

This clonotype was seen a few times. V usage is TRBV6-2 or TRBV6-3 and J usage is TRBJ2-7; 12 bases are a match to TRBD2. CDR3 length: 16 amino acids. V shed 2 bases, J shed 4 bases, and the junction held 6 bases outside the gene matches. Germline V gene data show CDR1 as MNHEY and CDR2 as SVGEGT. The CDR3 DNA follows: TGTGCCAGCAGTTACGCCGGACTAGCGGGGACATACGAGCAGTACTTC. Its translation: CASSYAGLAGTYEQYF.

The table lists this clonotype with a count of one. DNA of the CDR3: TGTGCCAGCAGCTTATATACAGGGTCGGAAGAGACCCAGTACTTC. Translated: CASSLYTGSEETQYF. The chain is built from TRBV5-4 and TRBJ2-5; perhaps TRBD1 as D (6 bases). This CDR3 is built from 15 residues. The V end was cut by 2 bases, the J end by 3 bases, with 14 bases between. The V gene's germline CDR1 is SGHNT and CDR2 YYREEE (reference sequence). The whole variable domain, remainder taken from reference TRBV5-4 and TRBJ2-5, is ETGVTQSPTHLIKTRGQQVTLRCSSQSGHNTVSWYQQALGQGPQFIFQYYREEENGRGNFPPRFSGLQFPNYSSELNVNALELDDSALYLCASSLYTGSEETQYFGPGTRLLVL.

The rearrangement joins TRBV7-2 to TRBJ2-3, with TRBD2 matching over 13 bases. Germline CDR1 and CDR2: SGHTA and FQGNSA. V shed 5 bases and J 1 base; nucleotides not matched to a gene: 0. This CDR3 is 15 amino acids long. The CDR3 spells CASSTSGRGTDTQYF. The CDR3 nucleotides read TGTGCCAGCAGCACTAGCGGGAGGGGCACAGATACGCAGTATTTT.

This rearrangement joins TRBV20-1 to TRBJ2-7; 8 bases are shared with TRBD2. The CDR3 is 13 residues long. Trimming at V came to 7 bases and at J to 0 bases, leaving 5 bases not matched to a gene. Germline V gives CDR1 DFQATT, CDR2 SNEGSKA (reference sequence). CDR3 sequence (DNA): TGCAGTGGTGGTAGCGGGAACTCCTACGAGCAGTACTTC. Protein product: CSGGSGNSYEQYF.